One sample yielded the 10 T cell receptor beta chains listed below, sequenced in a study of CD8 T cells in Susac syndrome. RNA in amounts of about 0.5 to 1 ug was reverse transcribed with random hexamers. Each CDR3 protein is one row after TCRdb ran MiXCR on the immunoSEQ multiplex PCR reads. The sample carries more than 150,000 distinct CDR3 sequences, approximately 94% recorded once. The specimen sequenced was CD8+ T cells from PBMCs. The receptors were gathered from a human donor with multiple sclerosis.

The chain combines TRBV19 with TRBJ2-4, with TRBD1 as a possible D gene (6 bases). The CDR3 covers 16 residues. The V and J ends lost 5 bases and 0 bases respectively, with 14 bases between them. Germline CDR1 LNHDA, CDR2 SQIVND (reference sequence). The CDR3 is CASSENRATAKNIQYF. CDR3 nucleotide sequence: TGTGCCAGTAGTGAAAACAGGGCCACAGCCAAAAACATTCAGTACTTC.

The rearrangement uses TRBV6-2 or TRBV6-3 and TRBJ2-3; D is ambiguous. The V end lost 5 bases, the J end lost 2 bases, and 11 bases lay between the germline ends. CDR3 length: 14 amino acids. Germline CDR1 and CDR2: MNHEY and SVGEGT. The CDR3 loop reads CASSQVGITDTQYF. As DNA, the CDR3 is TGTGCCAGCAGTCAAGTGGGAATCACAGATACGCAGTATTTT.

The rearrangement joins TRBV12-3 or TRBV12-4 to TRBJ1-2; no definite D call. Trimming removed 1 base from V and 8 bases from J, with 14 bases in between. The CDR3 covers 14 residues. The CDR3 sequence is CASSLGNPARGYTF. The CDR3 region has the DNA TGTGCCAGCAGTTTAGGCAACCCGGCAAGGGGCTACACCTTC.

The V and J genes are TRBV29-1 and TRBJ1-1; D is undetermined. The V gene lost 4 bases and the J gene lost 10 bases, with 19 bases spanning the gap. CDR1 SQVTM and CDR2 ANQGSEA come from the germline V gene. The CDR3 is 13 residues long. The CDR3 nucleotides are TGCAGCGTTGCGGACCGGGAAAGGATGGGAGCTTTCTTT. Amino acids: CSVADRERMGAFF.

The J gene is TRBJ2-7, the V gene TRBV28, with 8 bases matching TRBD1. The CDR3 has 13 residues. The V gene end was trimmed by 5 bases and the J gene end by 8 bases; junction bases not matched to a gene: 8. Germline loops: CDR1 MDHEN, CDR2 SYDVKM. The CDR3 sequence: CASSITGQAKQYF. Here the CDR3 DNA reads TGTGCCAGCAGTATAACGGGACAGGCTAAGCAGTACTTC.

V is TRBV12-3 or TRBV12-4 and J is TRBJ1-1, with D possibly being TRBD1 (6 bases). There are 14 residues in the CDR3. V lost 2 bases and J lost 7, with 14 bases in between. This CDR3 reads CASSLPSRQVEAFF. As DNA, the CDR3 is TGTGCCAGCAGTTTACCTTCCCGACAGGTTGAAGCTTTCTTT.

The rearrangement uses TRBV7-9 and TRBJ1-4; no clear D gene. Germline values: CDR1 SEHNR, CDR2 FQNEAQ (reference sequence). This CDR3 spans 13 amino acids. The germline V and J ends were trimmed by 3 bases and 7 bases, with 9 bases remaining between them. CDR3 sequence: CASSLSAAEKLFF. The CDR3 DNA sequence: TGTGCCAGCAGCTTGTCAGCCGCTGAAAAACTGTTTTTT.

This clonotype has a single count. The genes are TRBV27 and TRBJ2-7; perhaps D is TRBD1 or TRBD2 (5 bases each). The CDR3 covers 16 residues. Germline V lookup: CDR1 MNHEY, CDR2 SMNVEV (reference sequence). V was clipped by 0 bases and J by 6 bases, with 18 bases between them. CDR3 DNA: TGTGCCAGCAGTTTATCGTTTGGGACCCCAAGCCCCGAGCAGTACTTC. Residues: CASSLSFGTPSPEQYF.

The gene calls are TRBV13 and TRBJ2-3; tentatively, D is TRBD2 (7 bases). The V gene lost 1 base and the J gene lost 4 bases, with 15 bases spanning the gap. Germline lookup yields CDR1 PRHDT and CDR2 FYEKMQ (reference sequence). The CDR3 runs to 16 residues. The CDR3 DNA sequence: TGTGCCAGCAGCTTAGCTCTTTCGGGGGGCCCAGATACGCAGTATTTT. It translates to CASSLALSGGPDTQYF.

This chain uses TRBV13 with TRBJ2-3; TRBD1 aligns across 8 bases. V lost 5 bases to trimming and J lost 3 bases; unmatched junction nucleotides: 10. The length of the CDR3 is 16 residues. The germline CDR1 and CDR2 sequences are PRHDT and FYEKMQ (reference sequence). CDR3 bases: TGTGCCAGCAGCCCGACCGGGGACAGGAGGACAGATACGCAGTATTTT. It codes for CASSPTGDRRTDTQYF. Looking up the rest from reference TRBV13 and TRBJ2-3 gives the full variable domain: AAGVIQSPRHLIKEKRETATLKCYPIPRHDTVYWYQQGPGQDPQFLISFYEKMQSDKGSIPDRFSAQQFSDYHSELNMSSLELGDSALYFCASSPTGDRRTDTQYFGPGTRLTVL.